Listed below are T cell receptor beta chains from one sample, sequenced in a study of CD4 T cells in relation to SARS-CoV-2 and coronaviruses. The repertoire was sequenced with immunoSEQ multiplex PCR; TCRdb's copy has only in-frame clones and lacks some. The table has 43,000 or so clones, 82% seen once; the top ten hold 1.4%. These receptors have no identified antigens. Sequenced sample: naive CD4+ T cells from PBMCs, cultured in vitro. These receptors were taken from an adult with COVID-19. Each CDR3 is given with its conserved first and last residue. The D gene is left open where the match is weak. Part of the rows lack a size; the others show once, few, many or a class for expanded clones.

D	size	V	J	DNA	CDR3
TRBD1	few	TRBV5-1	TRBJ2-7	TGCGCCAGCAGCCCCGGACAGGGTTCCTACGAGCAGTACTTC	CASSPGQGSYEQYF
.	.	TRBV5-1	TRBJ2-1	TGCGCCAGCAAGATAGGAGGCGCGAGCTCCTACAATGAGCAGTTCTTC	CASKIGGASSYNEQFF
TRBD2	.	TRBV28	TRBJ2-7	TGTGCCAGCAAAGAAACGGGAGGCCCTCGGGAGCAGTACTTC	CASKETGGPREQYF
.	.	TRBV19	TRBJ2-1	TGTGCCAGTAGTGTAGATATGGACCAAATACAGTTCTTC	CASSVDMDQIQFF
.	.	TRBV18	TRBJ1-1	TGTGCCAGCTCACCGCCCGGGGGGAGCGGTACTGAAGCTTTCTTT	CASSPPGGSGTEAFF
.	.	TRBV5-6	TRBJ2-5	TGTGCCAGCAGCCGAGGGGACCTTAAGTTTCAAGAGACCCAGTACTTC	CASSRGDLKFQETQYF
.	.	TRBV5-4	TRBJ2-6	TGTGCCAGCAGCCCGCAGTACTCTGGGGCCAACGTCCTGACTTTC	CASSPQYSGANVLTF
.	.	TRBV28	TRBJ2-3	TGTGCCAGCAGCCCCTGGGGGAGCTTGACAGATACGCAGTATTTT	CASSPWGSLTDTQYF
.	.	TRBV10-3	TRBJ2-3	TGTGCCATCAGTGACTTGGCAGATACGCAGTATTTT	CAISDLADTQYF
.	.	TRBV3-1/TRBV3-2	TRBJ1-2	TGTGCCAGCAGCCAAGACGATAGAACGTATGGCTACACCTTC	CASSQDDRTYGYTF
TRBD2	few	TRBV7-3	TRBJ2-1	TGTGCCAGCAGCACCGGGACTAGCAGTGGTGAGCAGTTCTTC	CASSTGTSSGEQFF
.	.	TRBV7-2	TRBJ2-1	TGTGCCAGCAGCCAAATACGGGAGGAGCAGTTCTTC	CASSQIREEQFF
TRBD1	.	TRBV2	TRBJ1-5	TGTGCCAGCAGCGACAGGGTTGGCAATCAGCCCCAGCATTTT	CASSDRVGNQPQHF
TRBD2	.	TRBV27	TRBJ2-1	TGTGCCAGCAGTACCATAGCGGGAGGGTTCTGGGATGAGCAGTTCTTC	CASSTIAGGFWDEQFF
TRBD1	.	TRBV11-3	TRBJ1-4	TGTGCCAGCAGTTCGGACAGGATCTCAACTAATGAAAAACTGTTTTTT	CASSSDRISTNEKLFF
.	.	TRBV5-4	TRBJ2-3	TGTGCCAGCAGCTTGGGGCAGGGAGACACAGATACGCAGTATTTT	CASSLGQGDTDTQYF
.	.	TRBV7-2	TRBJ2-5	TGTGCCAGCAGCTTATCCGGCTGGTCACAAGAGACCCAGTACTTC	CASSLSGWSQETQYF
.	.	TRBV18	TRBJ2-3	TGTGCCAGCTCACCACTAGCCGCAGATACGCAGTATTTT	CASSPLAADTQYF
.	.	TRBV3-1/TRBV3-2	TRBJ2-5	TGTGCCAGCAGCCAAGGCCCGGGAGCCAACCAAGAGACCCAGTACTTC	CASSQGPGANQETQYF
.	.	TRBV27	TRBJ2-1	TGTGCCAGCAGTGGGGTTAAGGATGAGCAGTTCTTC	CASSGVKDEQFF
.	once	TRBV5-1	TRBJ2-5	TGCGCCAGCAGCTCCTCGAGTGAGACCCAGTACTTC	CASSSSSETQYF
.	once	TRBV18	TRBJ2-5	TGTGCCAGCTCACCAAGCAGCCTGCAAGAGACCCAGTACTTC	CASSPSSLQETQYF
.	.	TRBV20-1	TRBJ2-2	TGCAGTGCTAGTGACTCGGACCTCGGGGCCGGGGAGCTGTTTTTT	CSASDSDLGAGELFF
.	few	TRBV27	TRBJ2-2	TGTGCCAGCAGCCTACTAGGGAACATGAACACCGGGGAGCTGTTTTTT	CASSLLGNMNTGELFF
.	.	TRBV7-9	TRBJ2-1	TGTGCCACAGCGGGATCCGGGGGGCTTGGGGAGCAGTTCTTC	CATAGSGGLGEQFF
TRBD2	.	TRBV7-9	TRBJ2-1	TGTGCCAGCAGCTTAAGAGCGGGAGGAGGTTACAATGAGCAGTTCTTC	CASSLRAGGGYNEQFF
.	.	TRBV9	TRBJ2-3	TGTGCCAGCAGCGTAGAAGGGGACACAGATACGCAGTATTTT	CASSVEGDTDTQYF
TRBD2	.	TRBV7-2	TRBJ2-5	TGTGCCAGCAGCTTAGCGAATAGCGGGACCGCCGGGCAGACCCAGTACTTC	CASSLANSGTAGQTQYF
TRBD2	once	TRBV7-2	TRBJ2-3	TGTGCCAGCAGCTTAGTCGGGACTAGCGGTAGCACAGATACGCAGTATTTT	CASSLVGTSGSTDTQYF